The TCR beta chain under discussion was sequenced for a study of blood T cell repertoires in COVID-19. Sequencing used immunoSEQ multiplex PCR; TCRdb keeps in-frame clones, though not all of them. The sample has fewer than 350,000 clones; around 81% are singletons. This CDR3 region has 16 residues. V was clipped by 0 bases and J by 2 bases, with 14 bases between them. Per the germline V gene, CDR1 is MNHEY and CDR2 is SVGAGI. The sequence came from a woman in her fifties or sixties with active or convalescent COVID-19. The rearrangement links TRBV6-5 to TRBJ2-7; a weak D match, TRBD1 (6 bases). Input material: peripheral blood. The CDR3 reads CASSYSGAGVTYEQYF. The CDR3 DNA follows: TGTGCCAGCAGTTACTCGGGGGCCGGGGTGACCTACGAGCAGTACTTC.